A single sample is the source of the 6 T cell receptor beta chains below, sequenced in a study of OX40 agonist ivuxolimab in advanced cancers. The assay was immunoSEQ multiplex PCR, and TCRdb's table has in-frame clones only and misses some. Here the sample spans about 46,000 clones, roughly nine tenths being singletons. The sample here was CD4+ or CD8+ T cells sorted from blood, taken in a trial of the OX40 agonist ivuxolimab. All receptors derive from an adult with an advanced solid tumor such as melanoma, head and neck, liver or kidney cancer.

The rearrangement links TRBV28 to TRBJ2-3; a possible D gene is TRBD2 (5 bases). Trimming left V 4 bases short and J 5 bases short, with 10 bases between. This CDR3 region has 13 residues. Germline assignment: CDR1 MDHEN and CDR2 SYDVKM. DNA of the CDR3: TGTGCCAGCAGTTGGACTTCGGGAGATACGCAGTATTTT. Protein: CASSWTSGDTQYF.

The genes are TRBV7-3 and TRBJ1-3; a possible D gene is TRBD1 (6 bases). V was shortened by 5 bases and J by 2 bases, with 10 bases between the two germline ends. The CDR3 loop spans 14 amino acids. The germline gives CDR1 SGHTA, CDR2 FQGTGA. Here the CDR3 reads CASSPTGTGNTIYF. In DNA, the CDR3 is TGTGCCAGCAGCCCAACAGGGACTGGAAACACCATATATTTT.

V is TRBV19 and J is TRBJ1-1; D ambiguous. Germline V gene lookup returns CDR1 LNHDA and CDR2 SQIVND (reference sequence). CDR3 length: 15 amino acids. V gave up 0 bases and J gave up 5 bases, with 13 bases separating them. The DNA for the CDR3 is TGTGCCAGTAGTATAGATTGGGCGGACGCGACTGAAGCTTTCTTT. Protein sequence: CASSIDWADATEAFF.

The chain couples TRBV9 to TRBJ1-1; D remains ambiguous. The germline gives CDR1 SGDLS, CDR2 YYNGEE. CDR3 length: 17 residues. V lost 0 bases and J 2 bases, leaving 17 bases between the germline ends. The CDR3: CASSVARSGQPNTEAFF. CDR3 coding DNA: TGTGCCAGCAGCGTAGCTCGGAGCGGGCAGCCAAACACTGAAGCTTTCTTT. The full variable domain, in which reference TRBV9 and TRBJ1-1 provide the parts outside the CDR3, is DSGVTQTPKHLITATGQRVTLRCSPRSGDLSVYWYQQSLDQGLQFLIQYYNGEERAKGNILERFSAQQFPDLHSELNLSSLELGDSALYFCASSVARSGQPNTEAFFGQGTRLTVV.

The rearrangement joins TRBV29-1 to TRBJ2-7; D not resolved. Per the germline V gene, CDR1 is SQVTM and CDR2 is ANQGSEA. This CDR3 is built from 13 residues. V was shortened by 7 bases and J by 3 bases, with 16 bases between the two germline ends. The CDR3 loop is CSALDPGLYEQYF. Written as DNA, the CDR3 is TGCAGCGCCCTGGACCCGGGCCTCTACGAGCAGTACTTC.

This clone was counted between two and nine times. The chain links TRBV7-2 to TRBJ2-7, with 12 nucleotides matching TRBD2. This CDR3 has 17 residues. Germline values: CDR1 SGHTA, CDR2 FQGNSA. Trimming removed 3 bases from V and 1 base from J; junction bases left unmatched: 7. CDR3 bases: TGTGCCAGCAGCTTGGGACTAGCGGGCGCCCGATCCTACGAGCAGTACTTC. Its translation: CASSLGLAGARSYEQYF.